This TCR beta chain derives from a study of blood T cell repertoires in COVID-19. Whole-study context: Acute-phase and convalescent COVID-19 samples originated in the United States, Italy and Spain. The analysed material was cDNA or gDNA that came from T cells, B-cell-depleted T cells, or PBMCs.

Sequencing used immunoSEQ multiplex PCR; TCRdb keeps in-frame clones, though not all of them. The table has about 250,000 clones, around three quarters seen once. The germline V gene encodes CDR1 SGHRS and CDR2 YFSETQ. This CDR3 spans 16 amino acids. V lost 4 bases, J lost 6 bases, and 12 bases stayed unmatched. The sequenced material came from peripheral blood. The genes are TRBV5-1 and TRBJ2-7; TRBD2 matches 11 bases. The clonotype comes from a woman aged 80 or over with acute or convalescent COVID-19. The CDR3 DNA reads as TGCGCCAGCAGCGGGGGGGCGACTAGCGGGATTGGCGAGCAGTACTTC. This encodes CASSGGATSGIGEQYF.